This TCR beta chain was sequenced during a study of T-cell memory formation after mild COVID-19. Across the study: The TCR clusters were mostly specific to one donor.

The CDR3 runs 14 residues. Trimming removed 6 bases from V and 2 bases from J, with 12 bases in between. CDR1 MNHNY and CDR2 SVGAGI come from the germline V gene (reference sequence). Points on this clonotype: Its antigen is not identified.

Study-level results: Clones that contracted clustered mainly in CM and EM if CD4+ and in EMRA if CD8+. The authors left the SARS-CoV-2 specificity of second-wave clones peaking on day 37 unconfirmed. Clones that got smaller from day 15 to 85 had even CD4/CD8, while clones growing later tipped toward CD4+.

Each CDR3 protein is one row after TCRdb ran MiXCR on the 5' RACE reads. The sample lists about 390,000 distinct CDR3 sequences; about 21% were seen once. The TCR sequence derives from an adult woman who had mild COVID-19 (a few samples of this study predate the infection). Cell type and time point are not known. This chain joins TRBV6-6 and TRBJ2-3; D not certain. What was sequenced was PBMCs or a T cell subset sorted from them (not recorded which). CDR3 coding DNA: TGTGCCAGCAGCACCAGCAGAACCACAGATACGCAGTATTTT. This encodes CASSTSRTTDTQYF.